This T cell receptor (beta chain) appears in the sequencing data of a study of cytomegalovirus exposure and HLA in healthy donors. Some clones are missing from TCRdb's copy, which holds only in-frame ones; the method was immunoSEQ multiplex PCR. The sample shows some 70,000 clones, roughly 89% of them seen only once. Unmatched junction bases numbered 6, after V lost 2 bases and J lost 0 bases. This CDR3 spans 16 amino acids. CDR1 is MNHEY and CDR2 is SMNVEV in the germline V gene (reference sequence). The donors formed part of the roughly 120-subject validation cohort, distinct from the approximately 640-subject first cohort.

The chain has TRBV27 and TRBJ2-7; 8 nucleotides agree with TRBD1. Sequences were obtained from PBMCs. This receptor was obtained from a woman between 18 and 30 years old in good health and CMV-seronegative. CDR3 sequence: CASSLIGQGISYEQYF. In DNA, the CDR3 is TGTGCCAGCAGTTTAATCGGACAGGGAATCTCCTACGAGCAGTACTTC.